This TCR beta chain was found in a study of blood T cell repertoires in COVID-19. Whole-study context: The United States, Italy and Spain supplied acute and convalescent COVID-19 samples.

Here immunoSEQ multiplex PCR was the method, and the copy in TCRdb shows in-frame clones only, minus some. The sample has approximately 290,000 clones, roughly 92% seen once. V shed 2 bases and J 6 bases; nucleotides not matched to a gene: 6. The CDR3 length is 14 residues. The germline gives CDR1 ENHRY, CDR2 SYGVKD. This TCR was sampled from a woman in her thirties with COVID-19, enrolled during active disease. The J gene is TRBJ1-2, the V gene TRBV10-3, with 7 bases aligning to TRBD1. Sequenced material: peripheral blood. CDR3 sequence (DNA): TGTGCCATCAGTGAGAAAAGGACAGGAGATGGCTACACCTTC. Its translation is CAISEKRTGDGYTF.